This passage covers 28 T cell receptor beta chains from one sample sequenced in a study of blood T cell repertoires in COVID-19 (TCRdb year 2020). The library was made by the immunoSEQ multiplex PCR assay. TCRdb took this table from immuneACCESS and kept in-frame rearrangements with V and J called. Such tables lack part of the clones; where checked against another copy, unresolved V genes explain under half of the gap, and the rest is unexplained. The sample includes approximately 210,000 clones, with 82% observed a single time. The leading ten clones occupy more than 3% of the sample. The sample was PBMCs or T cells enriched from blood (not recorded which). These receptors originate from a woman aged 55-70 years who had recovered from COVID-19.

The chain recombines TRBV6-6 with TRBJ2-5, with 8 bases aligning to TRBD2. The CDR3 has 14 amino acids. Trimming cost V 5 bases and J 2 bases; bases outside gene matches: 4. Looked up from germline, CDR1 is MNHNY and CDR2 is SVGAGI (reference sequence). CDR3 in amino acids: CASSSGSTQETQYF. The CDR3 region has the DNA TGTGCCAGCAGTAGCGGGAGTACTCAAGAGACCCAGTACTTC.

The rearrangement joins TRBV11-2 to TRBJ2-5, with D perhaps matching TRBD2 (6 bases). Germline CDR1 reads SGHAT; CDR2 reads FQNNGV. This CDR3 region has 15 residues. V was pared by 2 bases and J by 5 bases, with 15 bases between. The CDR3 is CASSLSPGGVETQYF. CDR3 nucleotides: TGTGCCAGCAGCTTAAGCCCCGGGGGTGTGGAGACCCAGTACTTC.

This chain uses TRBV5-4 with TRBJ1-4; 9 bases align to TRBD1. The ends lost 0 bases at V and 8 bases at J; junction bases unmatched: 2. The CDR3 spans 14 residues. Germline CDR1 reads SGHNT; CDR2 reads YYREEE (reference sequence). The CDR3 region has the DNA TGTGCCAGCAGCTTGGACAGGGGGCAAGAAAAACTGTTTTTT. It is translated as CASSLDRGQEKLFF.

DNA of the CDR3: TGTGCCAGTAGTCCCGGGGGGAGCTCCTACAATGAGCAGTTCTTC. Translated: CASSPGGSSYNEQFF. The chain carries TRBV19 and TRBJ2-1, with 7 bases that match TRBD2. V shed 5 bases and J 0 bases; nucleotides not matched to a gene: 4. Germline CDR1 reads LNHDA; CDR2 reads SQIVND (reference sequence). The CDR3 consists of 15 residues.

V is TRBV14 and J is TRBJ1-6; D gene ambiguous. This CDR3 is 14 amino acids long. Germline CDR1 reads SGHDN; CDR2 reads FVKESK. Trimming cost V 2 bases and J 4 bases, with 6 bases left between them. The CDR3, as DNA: TGTGCCAGCAGCCAAAACAATTATAATTCACCCCTCCACTTT. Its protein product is CASSQNNYNSPLHF.

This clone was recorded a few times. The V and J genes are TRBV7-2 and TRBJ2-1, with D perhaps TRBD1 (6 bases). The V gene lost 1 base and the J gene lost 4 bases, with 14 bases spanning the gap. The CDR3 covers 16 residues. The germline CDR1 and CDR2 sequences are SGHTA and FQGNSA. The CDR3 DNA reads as TGTGCCAGCAGCTTAGTCTCGACAGGATTATACAATGAGCAGTTCTTC. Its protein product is CASSLVSTGLYNEQFF.

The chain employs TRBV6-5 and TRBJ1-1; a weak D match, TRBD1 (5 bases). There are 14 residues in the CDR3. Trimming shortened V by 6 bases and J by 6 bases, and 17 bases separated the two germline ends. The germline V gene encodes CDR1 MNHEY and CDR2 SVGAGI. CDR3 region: CASSSTRGDAEAFF. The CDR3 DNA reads TGTGCCAGCAGCTCTACCCGGGGGGACGCTGAAGCTTTCTTT.

DNA of the CDR3: TGTGCCAGCAGCGAGCGACTAGCGGGGCTCGGTGATACGCAGTATTTT. It specifies CASSERLAGLGDTQYF. This sequence joins TRBV5-4 and TRBJ2-3; 11 bases match TRBD2. Trimming took 4 bases from V and 6 from J; bases not matched to a gene: 10. The CDR3 has 16 residues. The germline CDR1 and CDR2 sequences are SGHNT and YYREEE (reference sequence).

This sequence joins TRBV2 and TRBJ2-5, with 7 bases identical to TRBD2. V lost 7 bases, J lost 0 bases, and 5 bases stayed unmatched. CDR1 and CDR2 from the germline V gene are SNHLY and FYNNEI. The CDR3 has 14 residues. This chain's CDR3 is CASNALANQETQYF. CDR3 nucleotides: TGTGCCAGCAATGCACTAGCGAACCAAGAGACCCAGTACTTC.

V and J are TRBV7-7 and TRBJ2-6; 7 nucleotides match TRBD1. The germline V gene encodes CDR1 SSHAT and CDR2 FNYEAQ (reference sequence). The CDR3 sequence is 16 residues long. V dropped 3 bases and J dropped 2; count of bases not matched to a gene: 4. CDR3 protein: CASSLGQMAGANVLTF. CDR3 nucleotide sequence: TGTGCCAGCAGCTTGGGACAGATGGCTGGGGCCAACGTCCTGACTTTC. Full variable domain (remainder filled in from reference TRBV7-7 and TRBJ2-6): GAGVSQSPRYKVTKRGQDVTLRCDPISSHATLYWYQQALGQGPEFLTYFNYEAQPDKSGLPSDRFSAERPEGSISTLTIQRTEQRDSAMYRCASSLGQMAGANVLTFGAGSRLTVL.

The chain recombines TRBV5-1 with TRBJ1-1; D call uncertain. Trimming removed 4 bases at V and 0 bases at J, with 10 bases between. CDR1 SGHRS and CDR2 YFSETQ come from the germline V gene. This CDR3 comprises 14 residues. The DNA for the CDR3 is TGCGCCAGCAGCCCGGTACAGCTGAACACTGAAGCTTTCTTT. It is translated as CASSPVQLNTEAFF.

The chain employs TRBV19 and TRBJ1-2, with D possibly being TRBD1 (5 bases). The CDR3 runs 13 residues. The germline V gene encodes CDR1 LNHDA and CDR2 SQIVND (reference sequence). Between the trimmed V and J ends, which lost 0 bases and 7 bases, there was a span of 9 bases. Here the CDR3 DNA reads TGTGCCAGTAGTATAGACCAGGGACTTGGCTACACCTTC. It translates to CASSIDQGLGYTF.

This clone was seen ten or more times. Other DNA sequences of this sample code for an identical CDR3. Here the CDR3 DNA reads TGTGCCAGTAGTATTGCCGGACAGGGCCCCTACGAGCAGTACTTC. It yields the protein CASSIAGQGPYEQYF. The rearrangement links TRBV19 to TRBJ2-7; 8 bases fit TRBD1. Germline V lookup: CDR1 LNHDA, CDR2 SQIVND (reference sequence). J lost 2 bases, V lost 3 bases, and 6 bases had no gene match. This CDR3 region has 15 residues.

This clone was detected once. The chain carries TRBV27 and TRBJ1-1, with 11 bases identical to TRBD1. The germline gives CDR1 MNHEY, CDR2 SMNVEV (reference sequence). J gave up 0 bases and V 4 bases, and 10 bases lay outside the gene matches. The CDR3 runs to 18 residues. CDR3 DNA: TGTGCCAGCAGTTACTCGTGGGGACAGGGGGACATGAACACTGAAGCTTTCTTT. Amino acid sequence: CASSYSWGQGDMNTEAFF.

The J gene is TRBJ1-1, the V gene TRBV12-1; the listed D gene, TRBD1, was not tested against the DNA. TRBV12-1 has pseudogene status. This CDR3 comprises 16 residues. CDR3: CASSSLPGQENTEAFF. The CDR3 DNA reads TGTGCCAGCAGCTCATTGCCGGGACAGGAGAACACTGAAGCTTTCTTT.

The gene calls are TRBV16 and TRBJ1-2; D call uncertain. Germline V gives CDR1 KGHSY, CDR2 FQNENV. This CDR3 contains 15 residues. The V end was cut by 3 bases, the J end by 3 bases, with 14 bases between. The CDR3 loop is CASSQAPKSDYGYTF. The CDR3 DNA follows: TGTGCCAGCAGCCAGGCACCAAAATCCGACTATGGCTACACCTTC.

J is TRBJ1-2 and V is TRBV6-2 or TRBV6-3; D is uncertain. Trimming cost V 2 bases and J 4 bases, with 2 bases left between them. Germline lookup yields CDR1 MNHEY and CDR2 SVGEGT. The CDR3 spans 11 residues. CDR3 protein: CASSYRYGYTF. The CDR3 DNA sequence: TGTGCCAGCAGTTACCGCTATGGCTACACCTTC.

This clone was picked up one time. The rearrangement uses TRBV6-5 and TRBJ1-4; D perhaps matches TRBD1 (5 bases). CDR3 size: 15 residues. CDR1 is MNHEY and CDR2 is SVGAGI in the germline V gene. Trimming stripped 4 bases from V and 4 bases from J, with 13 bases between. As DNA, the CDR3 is TGTGCCAGCAGTTCCAGGGAGCGGGGTAATGAAAAACTGTTTTTT. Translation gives CASSSRERGNEKLFF.

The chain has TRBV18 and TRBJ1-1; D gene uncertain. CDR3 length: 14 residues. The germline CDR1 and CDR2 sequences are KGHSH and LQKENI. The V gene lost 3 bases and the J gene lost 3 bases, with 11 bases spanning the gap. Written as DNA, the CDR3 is TGTGCCAGCTCACCTCGGGATGAGGACACTGAAGCTTTCTTT. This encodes CASSPRDEDTEAFF. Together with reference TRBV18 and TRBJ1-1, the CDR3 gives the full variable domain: NAGVMQNPRHLVRRRGQEARLRCSPMKGHSHVYWYRQLPEEGLKFMVYLQKENIIDESGMPKERFSAEFPKEGPSILRIQQVVRGDSAAYFCASSPRDEDTEAFFGQGTRLTVV.

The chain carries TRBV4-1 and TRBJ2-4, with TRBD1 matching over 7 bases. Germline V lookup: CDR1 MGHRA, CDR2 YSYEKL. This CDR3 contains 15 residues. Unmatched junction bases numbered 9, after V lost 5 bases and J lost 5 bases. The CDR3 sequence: CASSAPGTAENIQYF. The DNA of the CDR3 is TGCGCCAGCAGCGCCCCCGGGACAGCAGAAAACATTCAGTACTTC.

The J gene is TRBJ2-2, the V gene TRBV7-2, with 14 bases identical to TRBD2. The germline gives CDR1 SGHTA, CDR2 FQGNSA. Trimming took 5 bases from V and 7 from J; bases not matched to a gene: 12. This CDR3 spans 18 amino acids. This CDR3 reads CASSAFPGLAGAGGELFF. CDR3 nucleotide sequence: TGTGCCAGCAGCGCGTTTCCGGGACTAGCGGGGGCGGGCGGGGAGCTGTTTTTT.

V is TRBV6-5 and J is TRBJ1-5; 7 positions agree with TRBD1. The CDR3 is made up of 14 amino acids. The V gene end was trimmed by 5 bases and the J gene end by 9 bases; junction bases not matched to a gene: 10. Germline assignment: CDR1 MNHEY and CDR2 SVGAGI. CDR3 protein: CASSSRQGHWPQHF. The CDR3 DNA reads TGTGCCAGCAGTAGCCGACAGGGCCACTGGCCCCAGCATTTT.

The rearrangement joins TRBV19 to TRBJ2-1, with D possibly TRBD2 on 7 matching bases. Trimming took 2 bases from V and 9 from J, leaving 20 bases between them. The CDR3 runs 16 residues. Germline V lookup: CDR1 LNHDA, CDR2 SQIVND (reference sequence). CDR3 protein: CASSIRGGGTASEQFF. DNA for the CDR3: TGTGCCAGTAGTATAAGGGGGGGTGGGACCGCAAGTGAGCAGTTCTTC. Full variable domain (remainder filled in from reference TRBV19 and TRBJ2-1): DGGITQSPKYLFRKEGQNVTLSCEQNLNHDAMYWYRQDPGQGLRLIYYSQIVNDFQKGDIAEGYSVSREKKESFPLTVTSAQKNPTAFYLCASSIRGGGTASEQFFGPGTRLTVL.

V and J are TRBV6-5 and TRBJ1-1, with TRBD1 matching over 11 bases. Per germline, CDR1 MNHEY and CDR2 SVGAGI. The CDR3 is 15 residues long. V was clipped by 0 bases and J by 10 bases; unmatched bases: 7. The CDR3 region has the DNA TGTGCCAGCAGTTACTCGGGGGGACAGGGGGATGCAGCTTTCTTT. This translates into CASSYSGGQGDAAFF.

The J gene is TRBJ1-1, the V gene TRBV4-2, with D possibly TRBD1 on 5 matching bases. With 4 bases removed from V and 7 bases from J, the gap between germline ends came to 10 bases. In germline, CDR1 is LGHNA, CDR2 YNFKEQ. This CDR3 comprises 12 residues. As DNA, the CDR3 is TGTGCCAGCAGCCGAACAGGAGTTGAAGCTTTCTTT. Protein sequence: CASSRTGVEAFF.

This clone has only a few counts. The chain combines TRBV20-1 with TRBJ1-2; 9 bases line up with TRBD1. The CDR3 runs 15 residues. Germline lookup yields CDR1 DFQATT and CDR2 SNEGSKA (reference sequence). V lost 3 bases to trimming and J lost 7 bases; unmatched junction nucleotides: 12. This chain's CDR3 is CSASATAGQGSGYTF. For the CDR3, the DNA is TGCAGTGCTAGTGCAACCGCGGGACAGGGAAGTGGCTACACCTTC.

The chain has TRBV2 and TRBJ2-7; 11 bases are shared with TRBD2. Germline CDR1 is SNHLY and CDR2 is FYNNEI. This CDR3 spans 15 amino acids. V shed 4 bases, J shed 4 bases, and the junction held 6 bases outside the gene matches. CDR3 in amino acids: CASSGRTSGLYEQYF. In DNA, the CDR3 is TGTGCCAGCAGTGGGAGGACTAGCGGGCTGTACGAGCAGTACTTC.

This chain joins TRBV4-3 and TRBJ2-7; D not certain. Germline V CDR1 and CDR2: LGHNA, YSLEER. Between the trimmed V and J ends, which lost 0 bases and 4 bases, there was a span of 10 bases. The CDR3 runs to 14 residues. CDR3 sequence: CASSQDTENYEQYF. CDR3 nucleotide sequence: TGCGCCAGCAGCCAAGATACAGAGAATTACGAGCAGTACTTC.